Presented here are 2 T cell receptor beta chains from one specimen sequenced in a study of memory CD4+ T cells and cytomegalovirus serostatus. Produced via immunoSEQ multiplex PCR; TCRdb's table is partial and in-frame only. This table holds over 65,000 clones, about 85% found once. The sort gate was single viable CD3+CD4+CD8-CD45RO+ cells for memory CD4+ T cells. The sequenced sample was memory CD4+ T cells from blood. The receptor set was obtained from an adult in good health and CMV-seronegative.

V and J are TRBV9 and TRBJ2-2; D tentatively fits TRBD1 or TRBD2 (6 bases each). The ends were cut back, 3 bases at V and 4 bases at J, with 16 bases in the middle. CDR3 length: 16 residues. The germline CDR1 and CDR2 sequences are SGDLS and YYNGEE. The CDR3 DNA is TGTGCCAGCAGCGGATCAGGGGCGGAGGGCACCGGGGAGCTGTTTTTT. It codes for CASSGSGAEGTGELFF.

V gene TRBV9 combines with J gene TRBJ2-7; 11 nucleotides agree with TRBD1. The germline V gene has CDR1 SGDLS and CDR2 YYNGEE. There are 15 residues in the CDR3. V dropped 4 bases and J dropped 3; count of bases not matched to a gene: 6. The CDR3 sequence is CASSYGTGGFYEQYF. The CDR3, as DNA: TGTGCCAGCAGCTATGGGACAGGGGGATTCTACGAGCAGTACTTC.